Listed below are T cell receptor beta chains from one sample, sequenced in a study of yellow fever vaccine responses in identical twins. TCRdb fed the RT-PCR reads into MiXCR, producing one record per CDR3 protein. The sample includes some 10,000 distinct CDR3 sequences, more than 65% seen only once; the top ten take less than 8.5%. The sample here was T cells from blood (PBMCs), unsorted or a sorted subset (not recorded which), taken before or after yellow fever vaccination (not recorded which). The receptors originated from a woman under 30 who received the yellow fever vaccine. Each CDR3 is given with its conserved first and last residue. Each record gives: clone size, V gene, D gene, J gene, CDR3 DNA, CDR3 protein. D genes are given only for firm matches. Size is omitted from some rows. Given values are once, few, many or a class for expanded clones.

-	TRBV28	-	TRBJ2-5	TGTGCCAGCAGAGGGAGGCAAGAGACCCAGTACTTC	CASRGRQETQYF
few	TRBV24-1	TRBD1	TRBJ2-5	TGTGCCACCTCGGACAGGGGGCGAGAGACCCAGTACTTC	CATSDRGRETQYF
-	TRBV11-1	TRBD1	TRBJ2-2	TGTGCCAGCAGTTCGACAGGGGAGGACACCGGGGAGCTGTTTTTT	CASSSTGEDTGELFF
once	TRBV11-3	TRBD1	TRBJ2-1	TGTGCCAGCATCCGGGACAGGAACCTAAATGAGCAGTTCTTC	CASIRDRNLNEQFF
once	TRBV12-3/TRBV12-4	-	TRBJ2-3	TGTGCCAGCAGTGGGTATACGAATGCAGATACGCAGTATTTT	CASSGYTNADTQYF
-	TRBV4-3	TRBD1	TRBJ1-6	TGCGCCAGCAGCCAATTAGCCGGGACAGTGTATAATTCACCCCTCCACTTT	CASSQLAGTVYNSPLHF
-	TRBV11-1	-	TRBJ1-1	TGTGCCAGCACTCACCGGCCGTTCGAAGCTTTCTTT	CASTHRPFEAFF
-	TRBV9	-	TRBJ2-7	TGTGCCAGCAGCGGGCTGGGACCTTACCAGTACTTC	CASSGLGPYQYF
-	TRBV29-1	-	TRBJ1-1	TGCAGCGTTCCGGCAACCGTCATGAACACTGAAGCTTTCTTT	CSVPATVMNTEAFF
-	TRBV28	-	TRBJ2-1	TGTGCCAGCAGTTTAGTTTGGCGGAGTGAGCAGTTCTTC	CASSLVWRSEQFF
-	TRBV3-1	TRBD2	TRBJ2-1	TGTGCCAGCAGCCATTTTCTCCGGGAGGGCTCCTACAATGAGCAGTTCTTC	CASSHFLREGSYNEQFF
-	TRBV24-1	-	TRBJ2-6	TGTGCCACCAGTGACCCGGGACAACCGGGGCCCGGGGCCAACGTCCTGACTTTC	CATSDPGQPGPGANVLTF
-	TRBV11-3	-	TRBJ1-2	TGTGCCAGCAGCTTTCTCCGGGGCCTCCCCTATGGCTACACCTTC	CASSFLRGLPYGYTF
-	TRBV18	TRBD1	TRBJ2-1	TGTGCCAGCTCACCGGTTGACAGGGTTAATGAGCAGTTCTTC	CASSPVDRVNEQFF
-	TRBV6-4	-	TRBJ2-3	TGTGCCAGCAGTCGCTCTAGCACAGATACGCAGTATTTT	CASSRSSTDTQYF
-	TRBV4-2	-	TRBJ1-6	TGTGCCAGCAGCCAAGTCTACGGGTCCGATGCACCCCTCCACTTT	CASSQVYGSDAPLHF
once	TRBV7-1	TRBD1	TRBJ1-3	TGTGCCAGCAGCTCCACGACCCCAGGACAGGGGGCCGCTGGAAACACCATATATTTT	CASSSTTPGQGAAGNTIYF
-	TRBV7-9	TRBD2	TRBJ2-1	TGTGCCAGCAGCCCGGGACTAGCGGGGGGGCCGTCCTACAATGAGCAGTTCTTC	CASSPGLAGGPSYNEQFF
-	TRBV27	TRBD2	TRBJ2-1	TGTGCCAGCAGTTCTTCACCCAGCGGGATTGGCAATGAGCAGTTCTTC	CASSSSPSGIGNEQFF
few	TRBV6-1	-	TRBJ2-5	TGTGCCAGCAGTAATTGGGGACCCCTGCAAGGGGAGACCCAGTACTTC	CASSNWGPLQGETQYF
-	TRBV10-2	-	TRBJ1-2	TGCGCCAGCAGTGGTGGGAACTATGGCTACACCTTC	CASSGGNYGYTF
-	TRBV19	-	TRBJ2-1	TGTGCCAGTAGTATAGGAGGCAATGAGCAGTTCTTC	CASSIGGNEQFF
few	TRBV19	-	TRBJ1-5	TGTGCCAGTAGTCTCGGGACTAGCAGGCAGCCCCAGCATTTT	CASSLGTSRQPQHF
-	TRBV20-1	TRBD1	TRBJ1-1	TGCAGTGCTAGAGGGACAGGGGACACTGAAGCTTTCTTT	CSARGTGDTEAFF
once	TRBV11-2	-	TRBJ1-1	TGTGCCAGCAGCCCCAAAACTGAAGCTTTCTTT	CASSPKTEAFF
-	TRBV4-2	-	TRBJ1-5	TGTGCCAGCAGCCAAGGTTGGTCTCGGGGGGCAGGCAATCAGCCCCAGCATTTT	CASSQGWSRGAGNQPQHF
-	TRBV15	-	TRBJ2-3	TGTGCCACCAGCAGAGATCCCCCCGGAGGCCCAAGCACAGATACGCAGTATTTT	CATSRDPPGGPSTDTQYF
-	TRBV4-1	TRBD1	TRBJ2-3	TGCGCCAGCAGCCAAGAGGACAGGGCAGATACGCAGTATTTT	CASSQEDRADTQYF
once	TRBV4-3	-	TRBJ2-7	TGCGCCAGCAGCCCCGTGGGCGACTACGAGCAGTACTTC	CASSPVGDYEQYF
-	TRBV6-2/TRBV6-3	-	TRBJ1-2	TGTGCCAGCAGTTTAAACGAGGGGGTCTATGGCTACACCTTC	CASSLNEGVYGYTF
-	TRBV6-1	TRBD1	TRBJ1-2	TGTGCCAGCAGCAACGACAGGGGGCATCAAGAAGGCTACACCTTC	CASSNDRGHQEGYTF
-	TRBV2	-	TRBJ2-5	TGTGCCAGCGACGAAGCTACCTCGCAAGAGACCCAGTACTTC	CASDEATSQETQYF
-	TRBV4-2	-	TRBJ1-2	TGTGCCAGCAGCCAAGATGAGGCGACCTGGGGGTTCTATGGCTACACCTTC	CASSQDEATWGFYGYTF
-	TRBV5-5	-	TRBJ2-5	TGTGCCAGCAGCTCGGGACCCCGGTACCAAGAGACCCAGTACTTC	CASSSGPRYQETQYF
large	TRBV7-9	-	TRBJ2-1	TGTTCAGGAGGGGCCTCCTACAATGAGCAGTTCTTC	CSGGASYNEQFF
-	TRBV29-1	TRBD2	TRBJ2-1	TGCAGCGTTGATTGGACTAGCGGGAACGGCAATGAGCAGTTCTTC	CSVDWTSGNGNEQFF
-	TRBV4-2	TRBD2	TRBJ2-7	TGTGCCAGCAGCCAAGATTCGGCTAGCGGGAGCTACGAGCAGTACTTC	CASSQDSASGSYEQYF
once	TRBV7-6	-	TRBJ2-3	TGTGCCAGCAGCCTGAACCCATCCCTAGTAGATACGCAGTATTTT	CASSLNPSLVDTQYF
-	TRBV20-1	TRBD2	TRBJ2-1	TGCAGTGCTGCCCTAGCGGGAGGGCCAAAATACAATGAGCAGTTCTTC	CSAALAGGPKYNEQFF
-	TRBV2	-	TRBJ1-2	TGTGCCAGCAGTGAACTCGGTGTAAGCTATGGCTACACCTTC	CASSELGVSYGYTF
-	TRBV7-6	-	TRBJ2-5	TGTGCCAGCAGCTTTTGGGGGCAGGAGGAGACCCAGTACTTC	CASSFWGQEETQYF
-	TRBV15	-	TRBJ1-1	TGTGCCACCAGCAGCATGAACACTGAAGCTTTCTTT	CATSSMNTEAFF
-	TRBV4-1	-	TRBJ1-6	TGCGCCAGCAGTAGAGACAGGCCTTATAATTCACCCCTCCACTTT	CASSRDRPYNSPLHF
-	TRBV29-1	-	TRBJ2-3	TGCAGCGTTTTGAACCTAGCCAGCACAGATACGCAGTATTTT	CSVLNLASTDTQYF
-	TRBV29-1	-	TRBJ1-1	TGCAGCGTTGAGGAGGTCACTGAAGCTTTCTTT	CSVEEVTEAFF
-	TRBV3-1	-	TRBJ2-7	TGTGCCAGCAGCCAAGAAAGGGGAACCTACGAGCAGTACTTC	CASSQERGTYEQYF
-	TRBV7-9	TRBD1	TRBJ2-1	TGTGCCAGCAGCCTCTGGACAGGGGTCCACAATGAGCAGTTCTTC	CASSLWTGVHNEQFF